Below are 16 T cell receptor beta chains sequenced from a single sample in a study of T cells after yellow fever vaccination (dated by TCRdb to between 2018 and 2021). The intended sense of this specimen's treatment or condition label: live attenuated yellow fever vaccine strain. Libraries were made using 5' RACE. Reads for this sample came from an Illumina NovaSeq 6000. In-frame beta chains were kept once TCRdb had trimmed the public reads at Q25 with fastp and called clones with MiXCR. For every CDR3 protein sequence, its rows merge into one entry that carries the most common genes and DNA. The sample table holds a few hundred thousand distinct CDR3 sequences, of which 3% to 4.5% were seen once. The leading ten clones occupy 23% of the sample. Here the sequenced sample was PBMCs, taken on the day of the yellow fever booster vaccination. These TCRs come from a man younger than 30 who received the YFV17D yellow fever vaccine.

Many counts were recorded for this clonotype. The gene calls are TRBV12-3 or TRBV12-4 and TRBJ1-1, with D perhaps matching TRBD1 (6 bases). The V and J ends lost 6 bases and 8 bases respectively, with 13 bases between them. The CDR3 sequence is 12 residues long. DNA for the CDR3: TGTGCCAGCAGGGGGGACAAGAAAGAAGCTTTCTTT. Translating it yields CASRGDKKEAFF.

Ten or more counts support this clonotype. The rearrangement links TRBV5-4 to TRBJ1-1, with D tentatively TRBD1 (6 bases). The V end was cut by 6 bases, the J end by 0 bases, with 15 bases between. The CDR3 consists of 15 residues. The V gene's germline CDR1 is SGHNT and CDR2 YYREEE (reference sequence). The CDR3 nucleotides are TGTGCCAGCACCGAGCCGGGACATATGAACACTGAAGCTTTCTTT. Residues: CASTEPGHMNTEAFF.

This clonotype was recorded at least ten times. This chain uses TRBV29-1 with TRBJ2-7; no clear D gene. V lost 5 bases and J lost 3, with 14 bases in between. This CDR3 has 13 residues. CDR1 and CDR2 (germline): SQVTM, ANQGSEA. The DNA for the CDR3 is TGCAGCGTTTTGGGATTTGAGAACTACGAGCAGTACTTC. It specifies CSVLGFENYEQYF.

The chain recombines TRBV10-3 with TRBJ2-3; no reliable D call. The CDR3 totals 11 residues. The germline V and J ends were trimmed by 6 bases and 5 bases, with 6 bases remaining between them. CDR1 and CDR2 (germline): ENHRY, SYGVKD. CDR3 sequence (DNA): TGTGCCATCAGGAACAGAGATACGCAGTATTTT. This codes for CAIRNRDTQYF.

V usage is TRBV5-1 and J usage is TRBJ1-6; D may be TRBD1 (6 bases). The CDR3 length is 16 residues. Germline CDR1 reads SGHRS; CDR2 reads YFSETQ. Between the trimmed V and J ends, which lost 4 bases and 6 bases, there was a span of 17 bases. Written as DNA, the CDR3 is TGCGCCAGCAGCCTTGGCGGGACAAGGTTTAATTCACCCCTCCACTTT. The encoded protein is CASSLGGTRFNSPLHF.

The V call is TRBV7-8, the J call TRBJ2-2; D ambiguous. The germline CDR1 and CDR2 sequences are SGHVS and FQNEAQ. Trimming left V 4 bases short and J 6 bases short, with 9 bases between. The CDR3 is 13 amino acids. CDR3: CASSSRSPGELFF. The DNA of the CDR3 is TGTGCCAGCAGCTCGCGAAGCCCCGGGGAGCTGTTTTTT. Variable domain in full (rest from reference TRBV7-8 and TRBJ2-2): GAGVSQSPRYKVAKRGQDVALRCDPISGHVSLFWYQQALGQGPEFLTYFQNEAQLDKSGLPSDRFFAERPEGSVSTLKIQRTQQEDSAVYLCASSSRSPGELFFGEGSRLTVL.

CDR3 sequence reads: CASSLPRGSSGANVLTF. CDR3 coding DNA: TGTGCCAGTAGTCTGCCTAGGGGAAGTTCTGGGGCCAACGTCCTGACTTTC. The chain carries TRBV19 and TRBJ2-6; possibly TRBD1 for D (5 bases). The CDR3 sequence is 17 residues long. The germline V and J ends were trimmed by 5 bases and 1 base, with 15 bases remaining between them. Germline lookup yields CDR1 LNHDA and CDR2 SQIVND (reference sequence).

Ten or more counts support this clonotype. This sequence joins TRBV5-6 and TRBJ2-1, with TRBD2 matching 12 bases. J gave up 7 bases and V 4 bases, and 6 bases lay outside the gene matches. CDR3 size: 15 residues. Per the germline V gene, CDR1 is SGHDT and CDR2 is YYEEEE. CDR3 in amino acids: CASSGTSGGWNEQFF. The CDR3 DNA reads as TGTGCCAGCAGCGGAACTAGCGGGGGGTGGAATGAGCAGTTCTTC.

This chain connects TRBV5-1 to TRBJ1-1; no clear D. The CDR3 contains 15 residues. Germline V lookup: CDR1 SGHRS, CDR2 YFSETQ. The germline V and J ends were trimmed by 0 bases and 8 bases, with 17 bases remaining between them. CDR3 amino acids: CASSLVSRAGGEAFF. The CDR3 DNA reads TGCGCCAGCAGCTTGGTGTCGAGGGCAGGAGGAGAAGCTTTCTTT.

This clonotype was seen a few times. This rearrangement joins TRBV12-3 or TRBV12-4 to TRBJ2-2, with D possibly being TRBD1 (6 bases). The CDR3 has 15 amino acids. The ends were cut back, 4 bases at V and 1 base at J, with 10 bases in the middle. The CDR3 protein is CASSWTVGNTGELFF. The CDR3 DNA sequence: TGTGCCAGCAGTTGGACAGTGGGGAACACCGGGGAGCTGTTTTTT.

V is TRBV6-5 and J is TRBJ1-1, with D possibly being TRBD1 (6 bases). Trimming removed 2 bases from V and 0 bases from J, with 10 bases in between. CDR1 and CDR2 (germline): MNHEY, SVGAGI. This CDR3 contains 15 residues. The CDR3 protein is CASSYEQGMNTEAFF. In nucleotides, the CDR3 is TGTGCCAGCAGTTACGAGCAGGGGATGAACACTGAAGCTTTCTTT.

The gene calls are TRBV7-2 and TRBJ1-1; TRBD1 might be the D (6 bases). V shed 0 bases and J shed 5 bases, with 13 bases lying between them. CDR1 and CDR2 (germline): SGHTA, FQGNSA. There are 15 residues in the CDR3. This chain's CDR3 is CASSLAGQGKTEAFF. In DNA form, the CDR3 reads TGTGCCAGCAGCTTAGCGGGTCAGGGGAAGACTGAAGCTTTCTTT.

The chain carries TRBV24-1 and TRBJ1-5; D not certain. The germline V gene has CDR1 KGHDR and CDR2 SFDVKD. V was pared by 3 bases and J by 4 bases, with 9 bases between. The CDR3 is made up of 14 amino acids. As DNA, the CDR3 is TGTGCCACCAGTGATGAGTGGGAGAATCAGCCCCAGCATTTT. Translation gives CATSDEWENQPQHF.

This clonotype was detected ten times or more. The rearrangement joins TRBV20-1 to TRBJ1-6; TRBD1 aligns across 9 bases. This CDR3 spans 14 amino acids. The germline gives CDR1 DFQATT, CDR2 SNEGSKA (reference sequence). Losses at the gene ends were 3 bases for V and 8 bases for J; bases not matched to a gene: 5. The CDR3 DNA reads as TGCAGTGCTAGTACAGGGGGCCCCTATTCACCCCTCCACTTT. As protein: CSASTGGPYSPLHF.

This clonotype was detected ten times or more. The chain couples TRBV6-5 to TRBJ1-1; D is uncertain. Looked up from germline, CDR1 is MNHEY and CDR2 is SVGAGI. The germline V and J ends were trimmed by 3 bases and 1 base, with 6 bases remaining between them. The CDR3 covers 13 residues. In nucleotides, the CDR3 is TGTGCCAGCAGTTATGGTGAGAACACTGAAGCTTTCTTT. Protein: CASSYGENTEAFF.

Many counts were recorded for this clonotype. V is TRBV7-8 and J is TRBJ2-5; the D gene is possibly TRBD2 (5 bases). The CDR3 covers 14 residues. Germline V CDR1 and CDR2: SGHVS, FQNEAQ. V was clipped by 1 base and J by 9 bases, with 15 bases between them. This chain's CDR3 is CASSLDDYYLAQYF. DNA of the CDR3: TGTGCCAGCAGCTTAGATGACTACTACCTGGCCCAGTACTTC.